This entry lists 32 T cell receptor beta chains sequenced from one sample in a study of breast tumors, draining lymph nodes, adjacent tissues. TCRdb called the multiplex PCR reads again in MiXCR, with one record for every CDR3 protein. Altogether thousands of distinct CDR3 sequences are present, roughly 40% being singletons, with the ten largest covering less than 15%. The sample taken for sequencing was tumor-adjacent breast tissue. Every receptor here comes from a female donor with breast cancer. Some clones in this sample may be carry-over from other donors' samples.

This clonotype has more than one count but fewer than ten. The chain employs TRBV28 and TRBJ2-1, with 11 nucleotides matching TRBD2. Germline assignment: CDR1 MDHEN and CDR2 SYDVKM. Unmatched junction bases numbered 14, after V lost 3 bases and J lost 7 bases. The CDR3 has 18 amino acids. CDR3: CASSLTSGVEMWRNEQFF. As DNA, the CDR3 is TGTGCCAGCAGTTTGACTAGCGGGGTTGAGATGTGGAGGAATGAGCAGTTCTTC.

This chain uses TRBV4-1 with TRBJ2-1; 8 bases are a match to TRBD2. With V trimmed by 5 bases and J by 9 bases, 6 bases remained unmatched. Germline loops: CDR1 MGHRA, CDR2 YSYEKL. This CDR3 contains 13 residues. CDR3 sequence reads: CASSRTSISEQFF. CDR3 sequence (DNA): TGCGCCAGCAGCAGGACTAGCATCAGTGAGCAGTTCTTC.

The chain carries TRBV20-1 and TRBJ2-7; D not resolved. V dropped 4 bases and J dropped 4 bases, with 14 bases sitting between them. Germline V lookup: CDR1 DFQATT, CDR2 SNEGSKA (reference sequence). This CDR3 comprises 13 residues. In DNA form, the CDR3 reads TGCAGTGCTAAAGAAACCGGGCCTTACGAGCAGTACTTC. This codes for CSAKETGPYEQYF.

By sample fraction, this clonotype is medium-sized. The chain has TRBV29-1 and TRBJ1-2; D gene unclear. Germline-derived CDR1 and CDR2 are SQVTM and ANQGSEA. V shed 6 bases and J shed 2 bases, with 10 bases lying between them. The CDR3 consists of 12 residues. The CDR3 bases are TGCAGCGTCCTGACGGTAAACTATGGCTACACCTTC. Amino acid sequence: CSVLTVNYGYTF.

The chain uses TRBV3-1 and TRBJ2-2; TRBD1 aligns across 8 bases. The CDR3 covers 16 residues. Germline V lookup: CDR1 LGHDT, CDR2 YNNKEL (reference sequence). After removal of 5 bases from V and 2 bases from J, the junction contained 7 bases not matched to a gene. The CDR3, as DNA: TGTGCCAGCAGCTCTCGACAGGGGTCAAACACCGGGGAGCTGTTTTTT. This translates into CASSSRQGSNTGELFF.

The chain is built from TRBV19 and TRBJ2-1; 8 bases line up with TRBD2. Germline loops: CDR1 LNHDA, CDR2 SQIVND (reference sequence). The CDR3 spans 17 residues. Trimming at V came to 1 base and at J to 5 bases, leaving 10 bases not matched to a gene. The CDR3: CASSIGVGLAGDNEQFF. The CDR3 bases are TGTGCCAGTAGTATAGGGGTGGGGCTAGCGGGCGACAATGAGCAGTTCTTC.

This clonotype was observed at least ten times. V and J are TRBV10-3 and TRBJ2-2; D gene unclear. V gave up 0 bases and J gave up 0 bases, with 8 bases separating them. CDR3 length equals 16 residues. In germline, CDR1 is ENHRY, CDR2 SYGVKD. CDR3: CAISESSRSNTGELFF. In DNA form, the CDR3 reads TGTGCCATCAGTGAGTCATCCAGGTCGAACACCGGGGAGCTGTTTTTT.

This clonotype is medium-sized within its sample. The genes are TRBV5-5 and TRBJ2-7, with TRBD1 identical over 7 bases. Germline-derived CDR1 and CDR2 are SGHKS and YYEKEE (reference sequence). After removal of 0 bases from V and 6 bases from J, the junction contained 6 bases not matched to a gene. The CDR3 runs to 14 residues. CDR3 residues: CASSLVSGGSEQYF. CDR3 bases: TGTGCCAGCAGCTTGGTGTCAGGGGGAAGCGAGCAGTACTTC.

Details on this clonotype: An end of the junction does not agree with germline; a read error may underlie this. This chain joins TRBV20-1 and TRBJ2-1, with TRBD2 matching over 7 bases. Looked up from germline, CDR1 is DFQATT and CDR2 is SNEGSKA (reference sequence). The CDR3 has 14 amino acids. The CDR3 DNA reads TGCAGTGCTAGGGACGGGAGGACTTACAGTGAGCAGTTCTTC. Translated: CSARDGRTYSEQFF.

Relative to its sample, this clonotype is medium-sized. V and J are TRBV2 and TRBJ2-1, with 9 bases matching TRBD2. Unmatched junction bases numbered 27, after V lost 2 bases and J lost 7 bases. Per germline, CDR1 SNHLY and CDR2 FYNNEI. The CDR3 totals 22 residues. The CDR3 nucleotides are TGTGCCAGCAGTGAATCCCTAGGTCAAAGTAGCGGGAGATGGGGGTCGTATAATGAGCAGTTCTTC. It translates to CASSESLGQSSGRWGSYNEQFF.

The sample holds many counts of this clonotype. The genes are TRBV28 and TRBJ2-7, with D possibly being TRBD2 (6 bases). Germline loops: CDR1 MDHEN, CDR2 SYDVKM. The CDR3 totals 14 residues. Trimming stripped 5 bases from V and 9 bases from J, with 20 bases between. The CDR3 nucleotides are TGTGCCAGCAGTCTCTCCCCCAGGGACTTGGTGCAGTACTTC. Its protein product is CASSLSPRDLVQYF.

This clonotype was seen ten or more times. V is TRBV19 and J is TRBJ1-5, with 7 bases identical to TRBD1. V was clipped by 10 bases and J by 2 bases; unmatched bases: 11. Germline-derived CDR1 and CDR2 are LNHDA and SQIVND (reference sequence). CDR3 length equals 15 residues. CDR3 loop: CATSKGAQGNQPQHF. DNA for the CDR3: TGTGCCACATCGAAGGGGGCGCAGGGCAATCAGCCCCAGCATTTT. Supplemented by reference TRBV19 and TRBJ1-5, the full variable domain reads DGGITQSPKYLFRKEGQNVTLSCEQNLNHDAMYWYRQDPGQGLRLIYYSQIVNDFQKGDIAEGYSVSREKKESFPLTVTSAQKNPTAFYLCATSKGAQGNQPQHFGDGTRLSIL.

This clonotype was seen many times. The chain employs TRBV20-1 and TRBJ1-1, with D unclear. With 6 bases removed from V and 4 bases from J, the gap between germline ends came to 12 bases. The CDR3 extends over 12 amino acids. Germline V gives CDR1 DFQATT, CDR2 SNEGSKA (reference sequence). The CDR3 sequence is CSAPERGTEAFF. The CDR3 nucleotides are TGCAGTGCACCAGAGCGGGGCACTGAAGCTTTCTTT.

The rearrangement links TRBV5-6 to TRBJ2-1; either TRBD1 or TRBD2 may supply D (5 bases each). The CDR3 extends over 17 amino acids. Germline lookup yields CDR1 SGHDT and CDR2 YYEEEE. The germline V and J ends were trimmed by 3 bases and 4 bases, with 20 bases remaining between them. The CDR3, as DNA: TGTGCCAGCAGCTCCCCGGGACGCCCAACCTCATACAATGAGCAGTTCTTC. Its protein product is CASSSPGRPTSYNEQFF.

On this clonotype itself: The junction departs from the called germline gene at one end, perhaps through a read error. The chain carries TRBV5-5 and TRBJ2-7; D perhaps matches TRBD1 (7 bases). CDR3 size: 13 residues. Germline assignment: CDR1 SGHKS and CDR2 YYEKEE (reference sequence). The CDR3 DNA reads TGTGCCTGCAGCTCCCGACAGGGAGGCGAGCAGTACTTC. Translating gives CACSSRQGGEQYF.

This clonotype was detected many times. The chain is built from TRBV11-2 and TRBJ2-2; no clear D. The germline V gene encodes CDR1 SGHAT and CDR2 FQNNGV. Trimming removed 6 bases at V and 1 base at J, with 9 bases between. This CDR3 comprises 14 residues. The CDR3 protein is CASSYARNTGELFF. CDR3 sequence (DNA): TGTGCCAGCAGTTACGCTCGGAACACCGGGGAGCTGTTTTTT.

This chain uses TRBV2 with TRBJ2-7; TRBD2 matches 10 bases. V lost 7 bases and J lost 0; bases outside the gene matches: 3. CDR3 length equals 14 residues. CDR1 and CDR2 from the germline V gene are SNHLY and FYNNEI. The CDR3 DNA follows: TGTGCCAGCATGGCTAGCGGGAGCTCCTACGAGCAGTACTTC. The encoded protein is CASMASGSSYEQYF.

In DNA, the CDR3 is TGTGCCAGTAGTATTGGGGTCGGGGGGAATGAGCAGTTCTTC. It specifies CASSIGVGGNEQFF. The gene calls are TRBV19 and TRBJ2-1, with TRBD2 identical over 7 bases. Unmatched junction bases numbered 6, after V lost 3 bases and J lost 7 bases. CDR1 is LNHDA, CDR2 SQIVND, per germline (reference sequence). This CDR3 contains 14 residues.

In its sample, this clonotype ranks as medium-sized. CDR3 DNA sequence: TGTGCCGGGCAAGGCGGGCCGGACAGGGGGGACGAGCAGTACTTC. Translation gives CAGQGGPDRGDEQYF. The V and J genes are TRBV6-4 and TRBJ2-7; 10 bases map to TRBD1. Trimming took 11 bases from V and 5 from J; bases not matched to a gene: 15. The CDR3 sequence is 15 residues long. Germline V gives CDR1 MRHNA, CDR2 SNTAGT.

This clonotype is termed medium-sized. The V call is TRBV4-1, the J call TRBJ2-7; possibly TRBD1 or TRBD2 for D (5 bases each). The CDR3 has 14 amino acids. In germline, CDR1 is MGHRA, CDR2 YSYEKL. Trimming removed 0 bases at V and 4 bases at J, with 10 bases between. The CDR3 reads CASSQEGRKYEQYF. DNA for the CDR3: TGCGCCAGCAGCCAAGAGGGACGGAAGTACGAGCAGTACTTC.

This clonotype is judged medium-sized. V usage is TRBV7-3 and J usage is TRBJ2-7; TRBD2 agrees at 7 bases. The CDR3 runs 13 residues. J was trimmed by 5 bases and V by 0 bases; bases with no gene match: 1. Per the germline V gene, CDR1 is SGHTA and CDR2 is FQGTGA. The CDR3 sequence is CASSLTAGDEQYF. CDR3 in DNA: TGTGCCAGCAGCTTAACTGCGGGGGACGAGCAGTACTTC.

This clonotype was detected many times. V usage is TRBV4-1 and J usage is TRBJ2-3; 9 bases are shared with TRBD1. The CDR3 has 14 amino acids. Germline V gene data show CDR1 as MGHRA and CDR2 as YSYEKL. J was trimmed by 1 base and V by 4 bases; bases with no gene match: 0. The CDR3 DNA sequence: TGCGCCAGCAGCCGGGACAGGGGCACAGATACGCAGTATTTT. Its translation is CASSRDRGTDTQYF.

The rearrangement uses TRBV5-1 and TRBJ2-5; D unresolved. Deletions cut 0 bases from V and 5 bases from J, with 2 bases between. CDR3 length: 11 residues. Per germline, CDR1 SGHRS and CDR2 YFSETQ. Written as DNA, the CDR3 is TGCGCCAGCAGCTTGGCCGAGACCCAGTACTTC. Its translation: CASSLAETQYF.

The V and J genes are TRBV14 and TRBJ1-2; TRBD1 matches 7 bases. Trimming removed 1 base from V and 5 bases from J; junction bases left unmatched: 7. The germline gives CDR1 SGHDN, CDR2 FVKESK. The CDR3 is 15 residues long. This CDR3 is CASSQAGQALYGYTF. DNA of the CDR3: TGTGCCAGCAGCCAAGCTGGACAGGCATTGTATGGCTACACCTTC.

This rearrangement joins TRBV9 to TRBJ2-1; 11 nucleotides agree with TRBD2. With 5 bases clipped from V and 4 bases from J, the junction kept 5 bases outside the gene matches. CDR1 is SGDLS, CDR2 YYNGEE, per germline. The CDR3 runs 15 residues. DNA for the CDR3: TGTGCCAGCAGTAGCGGGGGGGCTTCTTACAATGAGCAGTTCTTC. Translated: CASSSGGASYNEQFF.

By share, this clonotype counts as medium-sized. The CDR3 here is CASSLYRDRNQPQHF. DNA for the CDR3: TGTGCCAGCAGTCTATACAGGGATCGGAATCAGCCCCAGCATTTT. This chain uses TRBV27 with TRBJ1-5, with D possibly matching TRBD1 (6 bases). The CDR3 runs 15 residues. Trimming left V 5 bases short and J 4 bases short, with 15 bases between. The germline V gene encodes CDR1 MNHEY and CDR2 SMNVEV (reference sequence).

The chain recombines TRBV20-1 with TRBJ2-1; a possible D gene is TRBD2 (5 bases). V lost 7 bases, J lost 7 bases, and 20 bases lay in between. Germline V gene sequence: CDR1 DFQATT, CDR2 SNEGSKA (reference sequence). The length of the CDR3 is 14 residues. The CDR3 DNA reads TGCAGTGAGTACTCGCGACGGAGGAGGAATGAGCAGTTCTTC. Amino acid sequence: CSEYSRRRRNEQFF.

This clonotype has a handful of counts. The rearrangement uses TRBV12-3 or TRBV12-4 and TRBJ1-1, with TRBD1 matching over 7 bases. The CDR3 loop spans 15 amino acids. V shed 6 bases and J 11 bases; nucleotides not matched to a gene: 18. In DNA, the CDR3 is TGTGCCAGCAGCAAGGGGACAGATTATGGTCTTAGGGCTTTCTTT. It yields the protein CASSKGTDYGLRAFF.

This clonotype was seen at least ten times. The chain recombines TRBV25-1 with TRBJ2-1; TRBD2 is a possible D gene (6 bases). Trimming removed 11 bases at V and 9 bases at J, with 20 bases between. The V gene's germline CDR1 is MGHDK and CDR2 SYGVNS. CDR3 length equals 13 residues. The CDR3 is CASTSVGGSEQFF. In DNA form, the CDR3 reads TGTGCCTCAACCTCGGTAGGAGGGAGTGAGCAGTTCTTC.

Ten or more counts support this clonotype. The V gene is TRBV20-1, the J gene TRBJ1-1; the D gene is possibly TRBD1 (6 bases). The V gene's germline CDR1 is DFQATT and CDR2 SNEGSKA (reference sequence). The CDR3 extends over 15 amino acids. V gave up 3 bases and J gave up 0 bases, with 14 bases separating them. The CDR3 reads CSASGSGHLNTEAFF. The CDR3, as DNA: TGCAGTGCTAGTGGGTCGGGACACCTGAACACTGAAGCTTTCTTT.

This clonotype appeared many times. The rearrangement uses TRBV28 and TRBJ2-7; 10 bases are a match to TRBD2. Per germline, CDR1 MDHEN and CDR2 SYDVKM. J gave up 2 bases and V 3 bases, and 7 bases lay outside the gene matches. This CDR3 is built from 16 residues. The CDR3 bases are TGTGCCAGCAGTTTGGCCGGGACTAGCGAAGCCTACGAGCAGTACTTC. Protein: CASSLAGTSEAYEQYF.

This clonotype was seen a few times. V usage is TRBV29-1 and J usage is TRBJ2-7; D unresolved. The germline gives CDR1 SQVTM, CDR2 ANQGSEA. V was cut by 2 bases and J by 0 bases, with 14 bases left in between. The CDR3 has 15 amino acids. The CDR3 is CSVEREQSSSYEQYF. The DNA of the CDR3 is TGCAGCGTTGAAAGGGAACAGTCCTCCTCCTACGAGCAGTACTTC.